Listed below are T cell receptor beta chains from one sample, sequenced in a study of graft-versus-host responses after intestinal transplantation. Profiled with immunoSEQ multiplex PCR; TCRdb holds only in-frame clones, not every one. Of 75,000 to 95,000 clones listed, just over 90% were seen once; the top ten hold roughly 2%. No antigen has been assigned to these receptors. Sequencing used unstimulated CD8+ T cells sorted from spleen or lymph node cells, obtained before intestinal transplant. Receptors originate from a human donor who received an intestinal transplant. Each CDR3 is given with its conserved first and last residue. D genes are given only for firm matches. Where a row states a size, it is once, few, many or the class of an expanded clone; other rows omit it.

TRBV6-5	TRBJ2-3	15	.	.	CASSSPRTGTDTQYF	TGTGCCAGCAGTTCCCCGAGAACAGGCACAGATACGCAGTATTTT
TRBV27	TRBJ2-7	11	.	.	CASKSNYEQYF	TGTGCCAGCAAATCTAACTACGAGCAGTACTTC
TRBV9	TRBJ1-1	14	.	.	CASSVGGMNTEAFF	TGTGCCAGCAGCGTCGGGGGGATGAACACTGAAGCTTTCTTT
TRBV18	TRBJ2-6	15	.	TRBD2	CASSTGGTGANVLTF	TGTGCCAGCTCGACGGGAGGGACTGGGGCCAACGTCCTGACTTTC
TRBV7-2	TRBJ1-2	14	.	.	CASSLVGAGYGYTF	TGTGCCAGCAGCTTAGTGGGGGCCGGCTATGGCTACACCTTC
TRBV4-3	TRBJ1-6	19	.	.	CASSQVLGGEWGVNSPLHF	TGCGCCAGCAGCCAAGTCCTTGGGGGGGAGTGGGGGGTTAATTCACCCCTCCACTTT
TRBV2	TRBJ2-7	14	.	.	CASRTGGGAYEQYF	TGTGCCAGCAGGACAGGAGGGGGGGCCTACGAGCAGTACTTC
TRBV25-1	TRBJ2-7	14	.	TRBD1	CASRATGPTYEQYF	TGTGCCAGCAGGGCGACAGGGCCCACCTACGAGCAGTACTTC
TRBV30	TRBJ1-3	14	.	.	CAWRTKGEGNTIYF	TGTGCCTGGAGGACCAAGGGGGAAGGAAACACCATATATTTT
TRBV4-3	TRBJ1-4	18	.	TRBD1	CASSQTPQGAVTNEKLFF	TGCGCCAGCAGCCAGACCCCTCAGGGGGCAGTAACTAATGAAAAACTGTTTTTT
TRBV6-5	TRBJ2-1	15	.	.	CASSYFHSPRNEQFF	TGTGCCAGCAGTTACTTTCACTCCCCACGAAATGAGCAGTTCTTC
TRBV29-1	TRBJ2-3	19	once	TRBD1	CSVLIYGQGAGLLTDTQYF	TGCAGCGTCCTCATATACGGACAGGGGGCCGGTTTACTCACAGATACGCAGTATTTT
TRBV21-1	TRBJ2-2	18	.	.	CASSKEGGQGVDTGELFF	TGTGCCAGCAGCAAAGAGGGGGGACAGGGTGTAGACACCGGGGAGCTGTTTTTT
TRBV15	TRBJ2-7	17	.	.	CATSPGLSEGPVYEQYF	TGTGCCACCAGTCCCGGTCTCTCGGAGGGGCCGGTCTACGAGCAGTACTTC
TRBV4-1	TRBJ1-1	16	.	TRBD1	CASSQGPTGVNTEAFF	TGCGCCAGCAGCCAAGGTCCCACAGGGGTGAACACTGAAGCTTTCTTT